The 16 T cell receptor beta chains in this list originate from one sample, sequenced in a study of blood T cells in healthy people across ages. A sample-barcoded 5' primer and a J-beta primer mix were used in a second PCR of roughly 6 to 11 cycles. TCRdb called the 5' RACE reads again in MiXCR, with one record for every CDR3 protein. The sample records hundreds of thousands of distinct CDR3 sequences, roughly 25% being singletons. This sample was shared with a second study, whose subject was T cells of mothers and their children.

Sequencing was performed on blood. The receptors here all came from a boy younger than 18 in good health.

This clonotype was detected a few times. The CDR3 DNA follows: TGTGCCAGCAGCTTAGGGGAGACACGCACAGATACGCAGTATTTT. Its protein product is CASSLGETRTDTQYF. The gene calls are TRBV7-3 and TRBJ2-3; possibly TRBD2 for D (5 bases). The V gene lost 2 bases and the J gene lost 1 base, with 10 bases spanning the gap. Looked up from germline, CDR1 is SGHTA and CDR2 is FQGTGA. This CDR3 spans 15 amino acids.

This chain links TRBV5-8 with TRBJ2-1, with D unclear. The CDR3 contains 12 residues. Germline V gene data show CDR1 as SGHTS and CDR2 as YDEGEE. Between the trimmed V and J ends, which lost 7 bases and 8 bases, there was a span of 13 bases. CDR3 protein: CASRFSLDEQFF. DNA for the CDR3: TGTGCCAGCCGGTTCTCTTTAGATGAGCAGTTCTTC.

This clonotype was seen only a few times. J is TRBJ2-1 and V is TRBV29-1, with D maybe TRBD2 (6 bases). The CDR3 contains 16 residues. The V gene's germline CDR1 is SQVTM and CDR2 ANQGSEA. Trimming shortened V by 1 base and J by 5 bases, and 18 bases separated the two germline ends. The CDR3 loop reads CSVEALTRFRDNEQFF. DNA of the CDR3: TGCAGCGTTGAAGCACTGACTAGATTTAGGGACAATGAGCAGTTCTTC.

This clonotype has ten or more counts. The J gene is TRBJ2-1, the V gene TRBV7-3, with 11 nucleotides matching TRBD2. With 5 bases clipped from V and 4 bases from J, the junction kept 4 bases outside the gene matches. Germline CDR1 and CDR2: SGHTA and FQGTGA. This CDR3 contains 15 residues. This chain's CDR3 is CASSPRLAGYNEQFF. In DNA, the CDR3 is TGTGCCAGCAGCCCGAGACTAGCGGGATACAATGAGCAGTTCTTC. The entire variable domain, with the rest obtained from reference TRBV7-3 and TRBJ2-1, is as follows: GAGVSQTPSNKVTEKGKYVELRCDPISGHTALYWYRQSLGQGPEFLIYFQGTGAADDSGLPNDRFFAVRPEGSVSTLKIQRTERGDSAVYLCASSPRLAGYNEQFFGPGTRLTVL.

V is TRBV15 and J is TRBJ1-5, with a possible D match to TRBD1 (6 bases). The CDR3 length is 17 residues. Germline V gene data show CDR1 as LNHNV and CDR2 as YYDKDF (reference sequence). V was cut by 1 base and J by 3 bases, with 16 bases left in between. DNA for the CDR3: TGTGCCACCAGCAGAGGGAAGTCGGACAGCGCCAATCAGCCCCAGCATTTT. It is translated as CATSRGKSDSANQPQHF.

There are a few counts of this clonotype. V and J are TRBV7-9 and TRBJ1-3; D unresolved. V was cut by 4 bases and J by 1 base, with 11 bases left in between. The CDR3 consists of 15 residues. The V gene's germline CDR1 is SEHNR and CDR2 FQNEAQ (reference sequence). The CDR3 DNA is TGTGCCAGCAGCTCCATACAGTATTCTGGAAACACCATATATTTT. It yields the protein CASSSIQYSGNTIYF. Full variable domain (rest looked up from reference TRBV7-9 and TRBJ1-3): DTGVSQNPRHKITKRGQNVTFRCDPISEHNRLYWYRQTLGQGPEFLTYFQNEAQLEKSRLLSDRFSAERPKGSFSTLEIQRTEQGDSAMYLCASSSIQYSGNTIYFGEGSWLTVV.

The chain employs TRBV5-5 and TRBJ2-5, with a weak D call TRBD2 (6 bases). The J call may be incorrect, as the DNA end agrees better with TRBJ2-1. This CDR3 has 16 residues. CDR1 is SGHKS and CDR2 is YYEKEE in the germline V gene (reference sequence). The CDR3 nucleotides are TGTGCCAGCAGCTTGTTTAGCGGAAGCTCCTACAATGAGCAGTTCTTC. Amino acids: CASSLFSGSSYNEQFF.

This clonotype came up a few times. The chain carries TRBV7-9 and TRBJ2-7; 7 nucleotides align to TRBD1. J lost 6 bases, V lost 7 bases, and 9 bases had no gene match. Looked up from germline, CDR1 is SEHNR and CDR2 is FQNEAQ (reference sequence). This CDR3 is built from 13 residues. CDR3 DNA: TGTGCCAGCAAAATAGACAGGGACAGCGAGCAGTACTTC. Translated: CASKIDRDSEQYF.

This clonotype was picked up one time. The chain carries TRBV20-1 and TRBJ2-5, with 10 bases lining up with TRBD2. The CDR3 runs 14 residues. V shed 5 bases, J shed 3 bases, and the junction held 6 bases outside the gene matches. Germline CDR1 reads DFQATT; CDR2 reads SNEGSKA (reference sequence). The CDR3 DNA is TGCAGTGCTCCGCTAGCGGGGGCTAAAGAGACCCAGTACTTC. Protein: CSAPLAGAKETQYF.

The rearrangement joins TRBV3-1 to TRBJ1-2; D unresolved. V was cut by 2 bases and J by 8 bases, with 12 bases left in between. The CDR3 runs 13 residues. Germline values: CDR1 LGHDT, CDR2 YNNKEL (reference sequence). The CDR3 spells CASSQYPPGGYTF. Written as DNA, the CDR3 is TGTGCCAGCAGCCAATATCCCCCCGGAGGCTACACCTTC.

The chain is built from TRBV21-1 and TRBJ2-7; the table's TRBD1 call for D was not verified on the DNA. TRBV21-1 has pseudogene status. This CDR3 contains 15 residues. The DNA of the CDR3 is TGTGCCAGCAGCATGGTGGGGCACAGCTCCTACGAGCAGTACTTC. Its translation: CASSMVGHSSYEQYF.

In its sample, this clonotype was seen a few times. The V gene is TRBV12-3 or TRBV12-4, the J gene TRBJ2-2; 11 nucleotides match TRBD2. This CDR3 is 15 amino acids long. The ends lost 6 bases at V and 4 bases at J; junction bases unmatched: 4. Here the CDR3 reads CASRLAGAITGELFF. The CDR3 nucleotides read TGTGCCAGCAGACTAGCGGGAGCCATCACCGGGGAGCTGTTTTTT.

This clonotype was detected once. The V and J genes are TRBV11-2 and TRBJ2-2, with 8 positions matching TRBD2. The ends lost 2 bases at V and 4 bases at J; junction bases unmatched: 3. CDR1 and CDR2 from the germline V gene are SGHAT and FQNNGV. This CDR3 comprises 15 residues. CDR3 in amino acids: CASSLKREITGELFF. The CDR3 bases are TGTGCCAGCAGCTTAAAGCGGGAGATCACCGGGGAGCTGTTTTTT.

The gene calls are TRBV18 and TRBJ2-6; D not resolved. Germline V gene lookup returns CDR1 KGHSH and CDR2 LQKENI. Trimming left V 6 bases short and J 4 bases short, with 13 bases between. The CDR3 loop spans 15 amino acids. CDR3 protein: CASSRSQLGANVLTF. The CDR3 nucleotides are TGTGCCAGCTCGCGATCACAATTGGGGGCCAACGTCCTGACTTTC.

This clonotype was counted between two and nine times. V is TRBV3-1 and J is TRBJ2-3; a weak D match, TRBD2 (6 bases). Looked up from germline, CDR1 is LGHDT and CDR2 is YNNKEL (reference sequence). V gave up 1 base and J gave up 2 bases, with 16 bases separating them. This CDR3 spans 17 amino acids. Written as DNA, the CDR3 is TGTGCCAGCAGCCAAGGCGTCGGGGCTAGCGTCACAGATACGCAGTATTTT. Its protein is CASSQGVGASVTDTQYF.

This sequence joins TRBV7-2 and TRBJ1-3; D gene unclear. Trimming shortened V by 0 bases and J by 0 bases, and 12 bases separated the two germline ends. CDR3 length: 17 residues. Germline CDR1 and CDR2: SGHTA and FQGNSA. The CDR3 loop reads CASSLALWRHSGNTIYF. The DNA for the CDR3 is TGTGCCAGCAGCTTAGCGCTATGGCGGCACTCTGGAAACACCATATATTTT.